This note documents a single T cell receptor (beta chain) sequence. This sample was taken from a study of blood T cell repertoires in COVID-19. Background on the study: COVID-19 samples, acute and convalescent, were from the United States, Italy and Spain. In each case, the material was cDNA or gDNA derived from T cells, B-cell-depleted T cells, or PBMCs.

The junction had 11 bases not matched to a gene; V was cut back by 7 bases and J by 2 bases. This CDR3 contains 16 residues. Per the germline V gene, CDR1 is MNHNY and CDR2 is SVGAGI (reference sequence). In the original processing: Estimates of nucleated cell counts were drawn from the amplification of reference gene primers. Generated by immunoSEQ multiplex PCR, the TCRdb table keeps only in-frame clones and is missing some. That table gives V, J and clone size, and the DNA gave D and trimming. The sample shows 200,000 or so clones, approximately 83% of them seen only once. The receptor's source is a woman aged 30 to 39 who had recovered from COVID-19. The rearrangement links TRBV6-6 to TRBJ2-1; 7 bases align to TRBD2. Input material: peripheral blood. CDR3 in DNA: TGTGCCAGCACCCCCCGTGGGGGGGGACCCTACAATGAGCAGTTCTTC. It is translated as CASTPRGGGPYNEQFF.